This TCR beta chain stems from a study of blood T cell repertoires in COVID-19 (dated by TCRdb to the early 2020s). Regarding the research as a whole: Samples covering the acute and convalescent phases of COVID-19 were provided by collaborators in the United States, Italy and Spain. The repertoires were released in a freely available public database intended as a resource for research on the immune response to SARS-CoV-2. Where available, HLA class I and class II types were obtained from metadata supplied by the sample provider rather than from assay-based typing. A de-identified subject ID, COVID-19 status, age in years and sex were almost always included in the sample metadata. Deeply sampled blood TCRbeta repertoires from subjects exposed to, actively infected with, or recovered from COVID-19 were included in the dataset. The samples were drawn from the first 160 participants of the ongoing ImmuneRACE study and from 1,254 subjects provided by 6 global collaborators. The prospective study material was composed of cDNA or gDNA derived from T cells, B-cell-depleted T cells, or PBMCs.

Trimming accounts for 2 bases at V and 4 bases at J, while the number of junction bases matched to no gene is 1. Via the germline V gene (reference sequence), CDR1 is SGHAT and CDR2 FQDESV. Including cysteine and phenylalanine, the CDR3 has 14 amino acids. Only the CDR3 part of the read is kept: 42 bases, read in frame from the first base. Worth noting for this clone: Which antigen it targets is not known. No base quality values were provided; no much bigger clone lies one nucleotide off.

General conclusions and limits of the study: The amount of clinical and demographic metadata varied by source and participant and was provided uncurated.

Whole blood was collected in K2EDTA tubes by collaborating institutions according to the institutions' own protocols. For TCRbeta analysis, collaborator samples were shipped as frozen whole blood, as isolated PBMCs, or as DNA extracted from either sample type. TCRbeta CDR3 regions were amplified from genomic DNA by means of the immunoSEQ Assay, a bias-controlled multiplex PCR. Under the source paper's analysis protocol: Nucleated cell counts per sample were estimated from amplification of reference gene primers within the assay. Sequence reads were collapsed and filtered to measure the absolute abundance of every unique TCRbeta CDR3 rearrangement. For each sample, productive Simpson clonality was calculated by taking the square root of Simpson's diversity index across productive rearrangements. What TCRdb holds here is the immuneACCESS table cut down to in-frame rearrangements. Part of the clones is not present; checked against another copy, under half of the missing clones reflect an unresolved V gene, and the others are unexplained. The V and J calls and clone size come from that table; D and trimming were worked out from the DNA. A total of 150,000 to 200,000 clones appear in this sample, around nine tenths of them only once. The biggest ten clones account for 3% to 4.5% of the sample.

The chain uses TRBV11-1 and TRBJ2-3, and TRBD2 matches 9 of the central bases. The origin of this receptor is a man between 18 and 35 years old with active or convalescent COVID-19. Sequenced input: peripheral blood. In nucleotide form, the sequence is TGTGCCAGCAGCTTACTAGCGGGACCAGATACGCAGTATTTT. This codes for CASSLLAGPDTQYF.